This entry concerns a single T cell receptor beta chain. It lacks a known antigen. Base qualities are not provided; no much larger clone lies one nucleotide away. This record comes from a study of cytomegalovirus exposure and HLA in healthy donors (dated by TCRdb to the late 2010s). Background on the whole study: An earlier analysis of several hundred of the donors reported about 290 Gb of sequence data and roughly 110 million unique TCR beta sequences from about 200 million T cells. Using immunosequencing, the study profiled T cell repertoires from 640 or so subjects and related those repertoires to cytomegalovirus serostatus. Approximately 300 gigabases of sequencing data and approximately 85 million unique TCR sequences were included in an early release covering 550 to 800 HLA-typed donors. High-throughput TCR immunosequencing, statistical association of individual TCRs with disease status, and machine learning were combined to predict cytomegalovirus infection status. The number of donors typed differed by locus, with 629-630 for A, B, C, DRB1 and DQB1, more than 500 for DQA1, 600 to 610 for DPA1, and some 470 for DPB1. Alongside the repertoire data, information on donor age, sex, ethnicity and CMV serostatus was compiled. Across 398 genotyped donors of the cohort, an average of about 220,000 unique TCR beta nucleotide sequences per donor were sequenced, and 15% to 20% of those sequences were non-productive. Every discovery cohort repertoire had been produced on one sequencing platform. A later genetic analysis took genome-wide SNP genotypes for 398 of the 666 donors and used that subset as a discovery cohort. An earlier analysis of approximately 630 of the donors applied high-throughput TCR beta sequencing to assess whether each TCR beta V gene segment acted as functional or pseudogenic. HLA typing covered class I and class II loci at four-digit resolution. Four to six DR-DQ haplotypes were handled as single units for association and clustering, since linkage in the cohort was strong. In addition to the first cohort of 500 to 850 subjects, a separate validation cohort of 120 different subjects was used. The study was designed to test whether signatures of past pathogen exposure could be identified by cataloging public T cell receptors. Among the approximately 420 genotyped donors, about 85% belonged to the genetic ancestry cluster associated with self-reported Caucasian donors. Rather than using new phenotypic data, the later analysis identified candidate immune exposures from TCR beta sequences and from how often those sequences occurred across donors. To study patterns of TCR occurrence, a later analysis re-analyzed previously published TCR beta repertoires from around 660 donors and added high-resolution HLA genotyping.

The receptor library was made with the immunoSEQ multiplex PCR assay. For the multiplex PCR, a mixture combining 60 forward primers for TCR Vbeta segments and 13 reverse primers for TCR Jbeta segments was used. The CDR3 region of rearranged TCR beta genes was amplified from genomic DNA with a multiplex PCR assay. The amplified TCR beta libraries were sequenced on the Illumina HiSeq System as 87-base-pair reads. In the source study's methods: In a later analysis, roughly 80 million unique TCR beta chains were counted across the approximately 670 repertoires, and roughly 11 million of these chains were shared by at least two donors. Raw reads were error-corrected and collapsed into unique sequences by a nearest-neighbor algorithm in which closely related sequences were merged to remove PCR and sequencing errors. Alignment of CDR3 sequences to IMGT reference sequences was used to assign V, D and J gene segments. For a sequence to be retained, a match of at least six nucleotides was required to both a V gene segment and a J gene segment. A rearrangement was called productive if the CDR3 had no stop codons and remained in frame with V and J, and every other rearrangement was called non-productive. CDR3 was defined according to IMGT convention as the region running from the second conserved V-encoded cysteine to the conserved J-encoded phenylalanine. The earlier analysis of fewer than 700 of the donors excluded sequences that lacked an unambiguous match to a single V gene segment. An earlier analysis of fewer than 750 of the donors classified V segments as functional when productive rearrangements were above 56.7% and as segregating when the standard deviation between donors was above 5%. A statistical classification framework was developed to diagnose cytomegalovirus status using the catalog of TCR beta chain sequences. A later analysis assigned V and J genes by comparing TCR nucleotide sequences with IMGT/GENE-DB human TR gene sequences. The TCRdist pipeline was used in a later analysis to assign CDR3 sequences and most-parsimonious VDJ recombination scenarios. In a later analysis, every TCR beta chain was defined by the combination of its CDR3 amino acid sequence and its V-gene family, and reads without a unique V-gene family were dropped. To address suspected cross-contamination and a sequencing artifact, a later analysis removed a few hundred highly shared, low-generation-probability nucleotide sequences. A later analysis calculated a clonal expansion index for each public chain from normalized within-repertoire ranks of inferred template counts. A later analysis computed generation probabilities with a VDJ recombination model fitted to out-of-frame rearrangements, and checked the results against IGoR. In a later analysis, TCR-TCR, TCR-HLA and TCR-CMV co-occurrence was scored with hypergeometric tests, and a repertoire-size bias correction was applied to TCR pairs. False discovery rates were estimated in a later analysis by permuting HLA or CMV assignments 20 times. In a later analysis, co-occurring TCRs were grouped using DBSCAN, and TCRdist sequence similarity was added for clustering within HLA-allele-positive subsets. Repertoires with fewer than 30,000 or more than 120,000 public chains were left out of co-occurrence clustering, as were about five repertoires with anomalous nucleotide sharing. Sourced from immuneACCESS, this table was stored by TCRdb with only in-frame sequences that have V and J called. A share of the clones is absent; for the studies checked, an unresolved V gene accounts for under half, and the remainder has no known explanation. That table is the source of V, J and clone size, and D and trimming were worked out from the DNA. The sample has about 160,000 clones on record, 80% to 90% of them singletons. The top ten constitute 6% to 9% of the sample.

The germline V gene (reference sequence) yields LNHNV for CDR1 and YYDKDF for CDR2. V is cut by 5 bases and J by 4 bases, and the space between the germline ends is 9 bases. The CDR3 runs 13 residues from the cysteine to the phenylalanine. Of the read, only the CDR3 DNA is kept; its 39 bases are in frame from base 1. The study at large found these results: It was suggested by the authors that the approach could potentially be generalized to other disease states and immunological phenotypes. Three of the identified cytomegalovirus-associated TCR beta chains were confirmed in vitro to be specific for cytomegalovirus antigens. V-gene and J-gene trimming of TCR beta chains was associated with a missense DCLRE1C variant in a later genetic analysis, and the association was replicated in an independent cohort. In a later analysis, TCR association rates were found to vary across HLA loci, with the most associated TCRs seen for DRB1 alleles and the fewest for HLA-C alleles. In a later analysis, HLA-associated TCR beta chains were found to be more clonally expanded and to have lower generation probabilities than equally common non-associated chains. An earlier analysis of several hundred of the donors showed that most TCR beta V segments appeared in productive rearrangements either about 90% or about 30% of the time, which broadly matched IMGT annotations. A later analysis found that most CMV-associated TCR beta chains appeared HLA-restricted, with HLA associations seemingly driven largely by CMV exposure. According to a later genetic analysis, donors in an Asian-associated ancestry cluster had fewer N-insertions in productive TCRs than the roughly 660-donor mean. Because the 87-base-pair reads could not distinguish some IMGT-functional V segments, including TRBV6-2 and TRBV6-3, those segments were excluded. A total of fewer than 200 TCR beta chains were listed by the study as associated with cytomegalovirus. CMV serostatus was the only immune exposure information available for the cohort. The classifier was reported to diagnose cytomegalovirus status with high specificity and sensitivity in both the original cohort and the validation cohort. HLA typing was unavailable for some donors at each locus, so association tests used only the typed subset. A further reported finding was that TCR beta sequences accurately predicted the HLA-A and HLA-B alleles for most subjects in the first cohort. In a later analysis, over 15,000 TCR beta sequences were associated with specific HLA alleles at a false discovery rate of 0.05. Because counts were too low, seventeen rarely observed V segments, including chromosome 9 orphons, were left out of the earlier analysis of a few hundred of the donors. Correlated functional status among segregating V segments might be attributable to linkage disequilibrium, but an unknown experimental factor could not be ruled out. The sequencing pipeline was judged likely to have produced a cluster of highly shared sequence variants as a technical artifact. When HLA alleles, especially DR and DQ, strongly co-occurred, TCR associations were difficult to assign to individual alleles. Roughly uniform sequencing depth across donors was assumed in presence/absence analyses, although this assumption may not hold. The cohort was sequenced for TCR beta chains only, and without alpha or paired-chain data the features that could be detected were limited. In a later analysis, several top co-occurrence clusters were reported to appear linked to parvovirus B19, influenza, CMV and Epstein-Barr virus. Most TCR sequences were observed very rarely across donors, whereas some public TCRs were present in many individuals.

The cohort comprised fewer than 750 healthy bone marrow donors. At the time of sampling, every cohort member was nominally healthy, though immune exposures that went unrecorded were likely present. The donor tested CMV seropositive, placing the donor among the 310 or so seropositive members of the cohort. A peripheral blood sample was provided by each donor, and peripheral blood mononuclear cells were used for TCR beta sequencing. The Qiagen DNeasy Blood Extraction Kit was used to extract genomic DNA from the blood cell samples. The sequenced sample was PBMCs. The TCR sequence derives from a woman aged 25 to 39 in good health and CMV-seropositive. The chain is assembled from TRBV15 and TRBJ2-1; the D gene cannot be resolved reliably. The DNA sequence is TGTGCCACCAGCGACACACGATACAATGAGCAGTTCTTC. It translates as CATSDTRYNEQFF. Outside the CDR3, residues come from the reference TRBV15 and TRBJ2-1 proteins, so the full variable domain is: DAMVIQNPRYQVTQFGKPVTLSCSQTLNHNVMYWYQQKSSQAPKLLFHYYDKDFNNEADTPDNFQSRRPNTSFCFLDIRSPGLGDTAMYLCATSDTRYNEQFFGPGTRLTVL.